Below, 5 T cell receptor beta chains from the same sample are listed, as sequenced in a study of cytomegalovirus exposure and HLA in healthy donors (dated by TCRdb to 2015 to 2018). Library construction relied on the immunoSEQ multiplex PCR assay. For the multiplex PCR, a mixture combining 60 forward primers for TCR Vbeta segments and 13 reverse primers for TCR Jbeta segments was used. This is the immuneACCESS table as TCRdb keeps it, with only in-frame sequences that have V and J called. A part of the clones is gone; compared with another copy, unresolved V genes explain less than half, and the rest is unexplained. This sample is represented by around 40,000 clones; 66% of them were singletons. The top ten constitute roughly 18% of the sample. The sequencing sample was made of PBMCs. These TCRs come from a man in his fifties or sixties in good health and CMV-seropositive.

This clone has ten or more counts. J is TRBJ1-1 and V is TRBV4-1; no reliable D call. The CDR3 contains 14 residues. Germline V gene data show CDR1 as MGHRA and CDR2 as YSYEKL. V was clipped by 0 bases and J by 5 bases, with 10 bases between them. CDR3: CASSQDLSGTEAFF. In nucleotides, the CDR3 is TGCGCCAGCAGCCAAGATCTCTCCGGGACTGAAGCTTTCTTT.

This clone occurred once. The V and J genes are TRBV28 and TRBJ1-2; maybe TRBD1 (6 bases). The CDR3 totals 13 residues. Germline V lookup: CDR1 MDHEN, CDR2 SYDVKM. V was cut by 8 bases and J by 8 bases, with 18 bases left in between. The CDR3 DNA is TGTGCCAGCTCCCTGGGGGGGGCCATGGGCTACACCTTC. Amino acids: CASSLGGAMGYTF.

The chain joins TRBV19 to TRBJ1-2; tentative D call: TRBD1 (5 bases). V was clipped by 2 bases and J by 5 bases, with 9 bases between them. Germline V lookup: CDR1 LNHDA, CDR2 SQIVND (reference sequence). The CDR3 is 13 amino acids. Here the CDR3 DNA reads TGTGCCAGTAGTATACCAGGGATTTATGGCTACACCTTC. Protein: CASSIPGIYGYTF.

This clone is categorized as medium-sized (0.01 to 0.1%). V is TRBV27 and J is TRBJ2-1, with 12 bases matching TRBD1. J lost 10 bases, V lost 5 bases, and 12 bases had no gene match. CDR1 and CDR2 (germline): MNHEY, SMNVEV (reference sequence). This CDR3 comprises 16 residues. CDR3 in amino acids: CASSPRDRGPHREQFF. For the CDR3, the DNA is TGTGCCAGCAGTCCCCGGGACAGGGGGCCCCACAGAGAGCAGTTCTTC.

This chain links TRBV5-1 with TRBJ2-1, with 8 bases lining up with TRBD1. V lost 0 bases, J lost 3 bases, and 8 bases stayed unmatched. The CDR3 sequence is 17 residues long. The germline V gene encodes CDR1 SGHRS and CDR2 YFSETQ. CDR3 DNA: TGCGCCAGCAGCTTGGGCCATGGGACAGGCCTCTACAATGAGCAGTTCTTC. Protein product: CASSLGHGTGLYNEQFF.